This is a list of T cell receptor beta chains from one sample in a study of shared T cell receptors in the human thymus. The table came from immunoSEQ multiplex PCR; TCRdb's copy has only in-frame clones and leaves some out. The sample consists of about 380,000 clones, approximately 95% of them appearing once. The sample comprised thymocytes. These receptors came from a human donor. CDR3s include the opening cysteine and the closing phenylalanine or tryptophan. The order of the fields is clone size, J gene, V gene, D gene, CDR3 DNA, CDR3 protein. D genes are given only for firm matches. Not every row has a clone size; where given, it reads once, few, many or a size class.

once | TRBJ2-2 | TRBV6-5 | - | TGTGCCAGCAGTTCAAGGGAACCGTGTTGGGGGGAGCTGTTTTTT | CASSSREPCWGELFF
- | TRBJ1-2 | TRBV7-9 | TRBD1 | TGTGCCAGCAGCCCGCGGACAGGGGATCTTAACTATGGCTACACCTTC | CASSPRTGDLNYGYTF
- | TRBJ2-2 | TRBV18 | TRBD2 | TGTGCCAGCTCACTAGCGGGAGTGAACACCGGGGAGCTGTTTTTT | CASSLAGVNTGELFF
- | TRBJ1-1 | TRBV25-1 | - | TGTGCCAGCAGCGAAGGGAACACTGAAGCTTTCTTT | CASSEGNTEAFF
- | TRBJ1-1 | TRBV15 | - | TGTGCCACCAGCAGAGCGTCCTACACTGAAGCCTTCTTT | CATSRASYTEAFF
once | TRBJ1-5 | TRBV19 | TRBD1 | TGTGCCAGTAGTACAGGACAGGGGGCGCGAGGGGACAATCAGCCCCAGCATTTT | CASSTGQGARGDNQPQHF
- | TRBJ2-7 | TRBV5-1 | TRBD2 | TGCGCCAGCAGCTTTATACTAGCGGACTACGAGCAGTACTTC | CASSFILADYEQYF
- | TRBJ1-2 | TRBV11-2 | - | TGTGCCAGCAGCCCTGACATGTTAACCGACTATGGCTACACCTTC | CASSPDMLTDYGYTF
- | TRBJ2-1 | TRBV2 | TRBD2 | TGTGCCAGCAATAAAGCGGGAGCCTCATTTCATGAGCAGTTCTTC | CASNKAGASFHEQFF
- | TRBJ2-6 | TRBV6-1 | - | TGTGCCAGCAGTGAGTGGGCCTCTGGGGCCAACGTCCTGACTTTC | CASSEWASGANVLTF
- | TRBJ2-6 | TRBV30 | - | TGTGCCTGGAGTGTTGATGGGTCCGGGGCCAACGTCCTGACTTTC | CAWSVDGSGANVLTF
- | TRBJ2-7 | TRBV7-2 | - | TGTGCCAGCAGCTTACCAACGGTCTGGGATTTCTACGAGCAGTACTTC | CASSLPTVWDFYEQYF
- | TRBJ2-3 | TRBV6-5 | - | TGTGCCAGCAGTTACGGGGGGCATAGCACAGATACGCAGTATTTT | CASSYGGHSTDTQYF
- | TRBJ1-5 | TRBV5-5 | - | TGTGCCAGCAGCTATTCTACAGGGATCTATAGCAATCAGCCCCAGCATTTT | CASSYSTGIYSNQPQHF
- | TRBJ1-1 | TRBV7-2 | - | TGTGCCAGCAGCGCGGGACGGAACACTGAAGCTTTCTTT | CASSAGRNTEAFF
- | TRBJ2-3 | TRBV5-4 | - | TGTGCCAGCAGCTTGGTTGTCGAGCAGGGGAACGGGATGGATACGCAGTATTTT | CASSLVVEQGNGMDTQYF
- | TRBJ2-1 | TRBV10-3 | - | TGTGCCATCAGTGGCAGGAGGAGGAGGGAGCAGTTCTTC | CAISGRRRREQFF
- | TRBJ1-1 | TRBV7-9 | - | TGTGCCAGCAGCTTAGCTTTTGTCAGGAACACTGAAGCTTTCTTT | CASSLAFVRNTEAFF
- | TRBJ2-1 | TRBV7-2 | - | TGTGCCAGCAGCCTCACCCTCGTCCACAATGAGCAGTTCTTC | CASSLTLVHNEQFF
- | TRBJ1-5 | TRBV27 | TRBD1 | TGTGCCAGCAGCTCTGACAGGGGGGTTCAGCCCCAGCATTTT | CASSSDRGVQPQHF
- | TRBJ2-1 | TRBV11-2 | - | TGTGCCAGCAGCTTAGGGTTGCGGGTGGGGGTCGATGAGCAGTTCTTC | CASSLGLRVGVDEQFF
- | TRBJ2-2 | TRBV18 | TRBD2 | TGTGCCAGCTCACCCAACAGCGGGGATGGCACCGGGGAGCTGTTTTTT | CASSPNSGDGTGELFF
- | TRBJ2-3 | TRBV7-9 | - | TGTGCCAGCAGCCGACCCGGGGCGCGTACTAGCACAGATACGCAGTATTTT | CASSRPGARTSTDTQYF
- | TRBJ1-1 | TRBV5-4 | - | TGTGCCAGGGACAGTAACACTGAAGCTTTCTTT | CARDSNTEAFF
- | TRBJ2-5 | TRBV15 | - | TGTGCCACCAGCCAAAAAGACGCCCAAGAGACCCAGTACTTC | CATSQKDAQETQYF
- | TRBJ2-7 | TRBV19 | TRBD2 | TGTGCCAGTAGTTCGCTAGCGGGAGGCTACGAGCAGTACTTC | CASSSLAGGYEQYF
once | TRBJ2-3 | TRBV6-6 | TRBD2 | TGTGCCAGCAGTTACCGAGCGGGAGAGGGCACAGATACGCAGTATTTT | CASSYRAGEGTDTQYF